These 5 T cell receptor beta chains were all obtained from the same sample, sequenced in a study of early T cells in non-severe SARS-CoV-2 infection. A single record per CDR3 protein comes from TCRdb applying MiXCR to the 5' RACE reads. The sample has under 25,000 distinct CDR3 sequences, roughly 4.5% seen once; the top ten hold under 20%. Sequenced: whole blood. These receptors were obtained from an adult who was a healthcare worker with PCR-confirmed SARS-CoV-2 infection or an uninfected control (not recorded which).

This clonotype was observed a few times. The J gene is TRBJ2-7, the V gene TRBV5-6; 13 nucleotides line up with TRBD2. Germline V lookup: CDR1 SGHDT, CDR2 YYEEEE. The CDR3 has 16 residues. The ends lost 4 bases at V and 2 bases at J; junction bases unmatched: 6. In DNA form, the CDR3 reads TGTGCCAGCAGCGGGGGACTAGCGGGGACTCCCTACGAGCAGTACTTC. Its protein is CASSGGLAGTPYEQYF.

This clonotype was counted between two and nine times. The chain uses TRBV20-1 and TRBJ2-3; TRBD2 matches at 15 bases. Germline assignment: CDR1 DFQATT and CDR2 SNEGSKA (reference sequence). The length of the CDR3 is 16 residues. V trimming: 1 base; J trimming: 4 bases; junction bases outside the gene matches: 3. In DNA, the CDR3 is TGCAGTGCTAGAGGGACTAGCGGGGGGGCGGCAGATACGCAGTATTTT. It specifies CSARGTSGGAADTQYF.

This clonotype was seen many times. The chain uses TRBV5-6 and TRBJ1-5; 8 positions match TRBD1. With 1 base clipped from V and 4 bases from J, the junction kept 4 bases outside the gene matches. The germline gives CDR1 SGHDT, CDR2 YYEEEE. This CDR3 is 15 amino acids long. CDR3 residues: CASSLRDRPNQPQHF. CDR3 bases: TGTGCCAGCAGCTTGCGGGACAGGCCGAATCAGCCCCAGCATTTT.

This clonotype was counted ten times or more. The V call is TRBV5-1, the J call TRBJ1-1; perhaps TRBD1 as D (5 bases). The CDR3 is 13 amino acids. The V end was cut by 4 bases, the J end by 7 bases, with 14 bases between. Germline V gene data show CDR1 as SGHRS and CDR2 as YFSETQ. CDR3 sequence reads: CASSREQANEAFF. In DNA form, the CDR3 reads TGCGCCAGCAGCAGAGAACAGGCCAATGAAGCTTTCTTT.

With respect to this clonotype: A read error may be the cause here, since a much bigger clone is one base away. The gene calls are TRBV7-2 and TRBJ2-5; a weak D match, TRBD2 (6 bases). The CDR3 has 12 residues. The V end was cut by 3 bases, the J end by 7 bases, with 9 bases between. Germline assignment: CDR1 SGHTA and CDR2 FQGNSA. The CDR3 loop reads CASSLDGGTQYF. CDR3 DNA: TGTGCCAGCAGCTTGGACGGGGGGACCCAGTACTTC.